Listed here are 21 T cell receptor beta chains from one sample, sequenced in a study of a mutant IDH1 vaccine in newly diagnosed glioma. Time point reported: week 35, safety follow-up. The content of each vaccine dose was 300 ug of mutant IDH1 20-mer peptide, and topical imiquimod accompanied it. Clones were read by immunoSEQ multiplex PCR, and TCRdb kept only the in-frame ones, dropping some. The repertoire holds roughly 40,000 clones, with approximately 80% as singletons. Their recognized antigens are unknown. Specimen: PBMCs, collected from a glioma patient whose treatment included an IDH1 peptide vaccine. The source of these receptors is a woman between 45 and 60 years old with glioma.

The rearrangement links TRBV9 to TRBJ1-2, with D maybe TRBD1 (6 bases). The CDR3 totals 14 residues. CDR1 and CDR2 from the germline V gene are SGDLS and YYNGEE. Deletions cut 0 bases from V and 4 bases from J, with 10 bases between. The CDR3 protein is CASSVGGHLYGYTF. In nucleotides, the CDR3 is TGTGCCAGCAGCGTAGGGGGGCACCTCTATGGCTACACCTTC.

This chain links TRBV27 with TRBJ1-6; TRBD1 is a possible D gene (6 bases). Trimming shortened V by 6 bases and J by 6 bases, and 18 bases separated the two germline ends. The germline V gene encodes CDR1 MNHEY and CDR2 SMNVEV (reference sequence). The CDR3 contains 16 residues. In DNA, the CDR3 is TGTGCCAGCAGCCAAAGAGGCGGACAGACTAATTCACCCCTCCACTTT. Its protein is CASSQRGGQTNSPLHF.

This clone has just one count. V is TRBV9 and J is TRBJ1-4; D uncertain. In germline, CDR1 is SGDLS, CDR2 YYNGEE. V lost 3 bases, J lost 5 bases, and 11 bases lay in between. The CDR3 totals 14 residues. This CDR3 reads CASSAGTINEKLFF. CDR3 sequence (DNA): TGTGCCAGCAGCGCAGGAACAATCAATGAAAAACTGTTTTTT.

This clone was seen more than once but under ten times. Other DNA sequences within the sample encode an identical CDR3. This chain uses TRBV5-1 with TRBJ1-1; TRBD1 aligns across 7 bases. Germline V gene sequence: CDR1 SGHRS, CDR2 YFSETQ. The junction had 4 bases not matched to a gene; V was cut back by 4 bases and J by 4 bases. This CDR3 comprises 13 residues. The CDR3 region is CASSTQGSTEAFF. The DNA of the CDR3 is TGCGCCAGCAGCACACAGGGGTCCACTGAAGCTTTCTTT.

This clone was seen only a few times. The CDR3 here is CASSWGTGNQPQHF. For the CDR3, the DNA is TGTGCCAGCAGCTGGGGGACAGGGAATCAGCCCCAGCATTTT. The chain links TRBV5-5 to TRBJ1-5, with 9 bases identical to TRBD1. The V and J ends lost 3 bases and 4 bases, in that order; junction bases with no gene match: 2. This CDR3 is 14 amino acids long. From germline, CDR1 is SGHKS and CDR2 YYEKEE (reference sequence).

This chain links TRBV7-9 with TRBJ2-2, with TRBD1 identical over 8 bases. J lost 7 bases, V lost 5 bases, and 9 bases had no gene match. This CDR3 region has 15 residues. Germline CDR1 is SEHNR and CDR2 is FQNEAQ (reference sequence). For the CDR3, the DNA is TGTGCCAGCAGCCGGACAGGGTACGCAGGCGGGGAGCTGTTTTTT. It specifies CASSRTGYAGGELFF.

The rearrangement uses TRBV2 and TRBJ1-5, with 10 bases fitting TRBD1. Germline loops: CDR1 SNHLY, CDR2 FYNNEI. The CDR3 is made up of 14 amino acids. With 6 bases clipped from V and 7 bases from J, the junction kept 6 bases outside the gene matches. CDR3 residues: CASRDRGPGQPQHF. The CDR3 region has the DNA TGTGCCAGCAGAGACAGGGGGCCAGGGCAGCCCCAGCATTTT.

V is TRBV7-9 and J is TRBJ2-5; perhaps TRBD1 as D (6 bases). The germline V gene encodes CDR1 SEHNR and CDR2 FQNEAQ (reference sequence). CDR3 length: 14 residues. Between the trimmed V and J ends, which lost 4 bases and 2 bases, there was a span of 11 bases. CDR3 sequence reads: CASSWGHIQETQYF. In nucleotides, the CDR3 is TGTGCCAGCAGCTGGGGACACATTCAAGAGACCCAGTACTTC.

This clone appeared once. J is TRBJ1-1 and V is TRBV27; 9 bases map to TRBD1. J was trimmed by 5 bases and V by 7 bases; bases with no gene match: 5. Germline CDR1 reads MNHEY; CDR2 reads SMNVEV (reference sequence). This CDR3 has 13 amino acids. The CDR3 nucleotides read TGTGCCAGCAAAAGACAGGGGGGGACTGAAGCTTTCTTT. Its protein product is CASKRQGGTEAFF.

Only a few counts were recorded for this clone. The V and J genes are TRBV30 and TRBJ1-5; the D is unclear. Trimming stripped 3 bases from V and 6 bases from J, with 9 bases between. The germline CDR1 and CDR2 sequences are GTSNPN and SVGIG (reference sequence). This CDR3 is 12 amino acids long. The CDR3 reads CAWSDALQPQHF. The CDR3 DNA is TGTGCCTGGAGCGATGCCCTTCAGCCCCAGCATTTT.

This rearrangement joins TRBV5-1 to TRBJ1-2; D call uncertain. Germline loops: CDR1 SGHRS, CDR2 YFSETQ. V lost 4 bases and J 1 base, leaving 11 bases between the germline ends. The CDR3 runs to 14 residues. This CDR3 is CASSETSVNYGYTF. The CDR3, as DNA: TGCGCCAGCAGCGAAACGAGCGTTAACTATGGCTACACCTTC.

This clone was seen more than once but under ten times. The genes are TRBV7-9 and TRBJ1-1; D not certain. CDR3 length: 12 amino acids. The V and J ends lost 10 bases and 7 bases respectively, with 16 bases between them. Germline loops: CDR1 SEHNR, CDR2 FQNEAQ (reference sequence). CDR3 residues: CAIEVGGLEAFF. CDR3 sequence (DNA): TGTGCCATCGAGGTAGGCGGTCTTGAAGCTTTCTTT.

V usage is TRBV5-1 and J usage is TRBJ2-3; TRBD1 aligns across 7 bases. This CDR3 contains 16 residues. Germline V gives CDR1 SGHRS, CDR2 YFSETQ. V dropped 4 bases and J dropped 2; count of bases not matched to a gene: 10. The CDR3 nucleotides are TGCGCCAGCAGCCCGAGTCGCAGGGGGATCACAGATACGCAGTATTTT. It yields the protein CASSPSRRGITDTQYF.

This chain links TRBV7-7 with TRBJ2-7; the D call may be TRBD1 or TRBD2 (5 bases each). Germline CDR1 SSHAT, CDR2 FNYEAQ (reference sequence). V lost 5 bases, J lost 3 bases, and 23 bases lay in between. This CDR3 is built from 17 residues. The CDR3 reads CASSPDRDGLDHYEQYF. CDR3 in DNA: TGTGCCAGCAGCCCGGACCGGGACGGACTCGACCACTACGAGCAGTACTTC.

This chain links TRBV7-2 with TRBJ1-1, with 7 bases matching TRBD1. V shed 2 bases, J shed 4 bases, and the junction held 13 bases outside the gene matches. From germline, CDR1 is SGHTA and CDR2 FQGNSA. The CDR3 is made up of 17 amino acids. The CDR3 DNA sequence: TGTGCCAGCAGCTTAATCCCTTTCGGGACAGCAACCACTGAAGCTTTCTTT. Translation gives CASSLIPFGTATTEAFF.

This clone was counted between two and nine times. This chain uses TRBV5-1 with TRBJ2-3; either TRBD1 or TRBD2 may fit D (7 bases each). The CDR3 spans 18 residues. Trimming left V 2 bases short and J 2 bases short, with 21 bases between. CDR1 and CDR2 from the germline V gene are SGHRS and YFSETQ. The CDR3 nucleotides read TGCGCCAGCAGCTTAGGGGGCACTTGGACTAGAGACACAGATACGCAGTATTTT. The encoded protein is CASSLGGTWTRDTDTQYF.

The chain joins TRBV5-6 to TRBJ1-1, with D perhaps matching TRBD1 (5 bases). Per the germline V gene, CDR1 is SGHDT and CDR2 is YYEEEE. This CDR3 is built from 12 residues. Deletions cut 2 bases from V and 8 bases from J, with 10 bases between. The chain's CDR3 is CASSFTQAEAFF. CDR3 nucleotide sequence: TGTGCCAGCAGCTTTACACAGGCCGAAGCTTTCTTT.

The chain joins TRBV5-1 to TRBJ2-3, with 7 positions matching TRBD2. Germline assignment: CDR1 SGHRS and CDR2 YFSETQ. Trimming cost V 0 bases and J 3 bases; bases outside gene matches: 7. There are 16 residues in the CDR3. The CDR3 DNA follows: TGCGCCAGCAGCTTGGGAAACGGCGGGGGTACAGATACGCAGTATTTT. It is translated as CASSLGNGGGTDTQYF. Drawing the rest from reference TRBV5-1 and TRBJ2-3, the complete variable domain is KAGVTQTPRYLIKTRGQQVTLSCSPISGHRSVSWYQQTPGQGLQFLFEYFSETQRNKGNFPGRFSGRQFSNSRSEMNVSTLELGDSALYLCASSLGNGGGTDTQYFGPGTRLTVL.

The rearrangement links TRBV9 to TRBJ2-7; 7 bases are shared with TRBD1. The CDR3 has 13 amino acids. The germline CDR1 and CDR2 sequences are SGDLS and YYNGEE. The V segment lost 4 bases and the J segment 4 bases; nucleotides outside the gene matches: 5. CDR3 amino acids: CASSTQTGYEQYF. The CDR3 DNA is TGTGCCAGCAGCACCCAGACAGGGTACGAGCAGTACTTC.

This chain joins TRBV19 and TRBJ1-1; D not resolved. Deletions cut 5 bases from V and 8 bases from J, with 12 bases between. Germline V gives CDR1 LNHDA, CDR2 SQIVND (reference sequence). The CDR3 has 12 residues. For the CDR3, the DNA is TGTGCCAGTAGTCCCCGAGGAGGGGAAGCTTTCTTT. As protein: CASSPRGGEAFF.

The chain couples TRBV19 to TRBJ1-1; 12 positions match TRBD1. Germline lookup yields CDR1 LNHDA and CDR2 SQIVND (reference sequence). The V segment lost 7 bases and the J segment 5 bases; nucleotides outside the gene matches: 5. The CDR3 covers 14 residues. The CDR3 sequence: CASIGTGGWTEAFF. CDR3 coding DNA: TGTGCCAGTATAGGGACAGGGGGCTGGACTGAAGCTTTCTTT.